The present TCR beta chain was sequenced within a study of CD8+ T cells in alopecia areata (dated by TCRdb to 2016 to 2019). For the study in its entirety: The treated patients took part in an open-label pilot trial in which moderate-to-severe alopecia areata was treated with oral tofacitinib at 5 to 10 mg twice daily. In both human patients and the C3H/HeJ mouse model, the study applied high-throughput TCRbeta sequencing to look at T cell clonal expansion in alopecia areata. In treated patients, disease severity was measured using the SALT score, which gives the percentage of scalp surface area affected. Patients on tofacitinib were biopsied at baseline and after 4 and 24 weeks of treatment, and several of the patients also had a later scalp biopsy. Scalp clonality was compared among normal scalp (n=4), patchy alopecia areata scalp (n=8), and alopecia totalis/universalis scalp (n=8). Tofacitinib was administered for 6 to 18 months, and 6 months of follow-up off drug were then conducted to assess delayed response and recurrence. In humans, TCRbeta sequencing was performed on scalp tissue and on sorted CD4+ and CD8+ peripheral blood T cells from healthy controls and from patients with patchy or totalis/universalis alopecia areata. RNA was obtained with the PAXgene miRNA kit for fixed scalp, the miRNeasy kit for PBMCs, and the RNeasy kit for mouse skin. immunoSEQ multiplex PCR using 35 Vbeta forward primers and 13 Jbeta reverse primers was used to amplify TCRbeta CDR3 regions.

On this clone itself: There is no known antigen for this receptor. No per-base quality is available; no much larger clone lies one base away.

The CDR3 measures 15 amino acids from cysteine to phenylalanine. The only DNA kept is the CDR3, 45 bases in frame from the first base. V and J lose 2 bases and 2 bases, and a span of 12 bases separates them. CDR1 and CDR2 were assigned from the germline V gene as LGHNA and YSLEER. What the authors observed across the whole study: Because the treated cohort was small and included a single nonresponder, larger studies are needed to assess links between baseline CD8+ expansion and response. TCR sequences shared between patients were less clear than in mice, possibly partly because of HLA diversity in the patient population. Higher clonality and more expanded CD8+ clones were observed in lesional scalp than in normal scalp, particularly in alopecia totalis/universalis, a finding suggestive of antigenic drive. With tofacitinib, both scalp clonality and the number of expanded CD8+ clones among the top 100 scalp clones went down significantly. Scalp TCR repertoire analysis is complicated because resident alphabeta T cells in normal human skin are also sequenced, whereas mouse skin is dominated by gammadelta T cells. During tofacitinib treatment, many expanded lesional clones remained in scalp and blood, and this persistence may partly explain relapse after treatment is stopped.

The time point tag for this specimen amounts to: about 25 weeks on oral tofacitinib. Explained via the paper, the treatment or condition label denotes: oral pan-JAK inhibitor, 5-10 mg twice daily. Lesional scalp punch biopsies and peripheral blood were collected from alopecia areata patients. PBMCs were isolated by density centrifugation and stained for CD3, CD4 and CD8, and CD4+ and CD8+ T cells were sorted on a FACSAria. The library relied on the immunoSEQ multiplex PCR assay. For TCR sequencing, RNA was extracted from every sample and reverse transcribed into cDNA to serve as template. First-strand cDNA was synthesized with SuperScript III using a 2:1 mix of oligo-dT and random hexamers. Amplification bias was assessed with a synthetic immune receptor repertoire, and residual bias was removed computationally. Regarding the original processing steps: Raw reads were preprocessed for error removal, and CDR3 was defined according to IMGT conventions as running from the conserved cysteine to phenylalanine. Clonality was computed as 1 minus the Shannon entropy, with the entropy normalized by log2 of the number of productive unique TCRs. CD4 or CD8 identity of scalp clones was inferred by cross-referencing scalp TCRbeta sequences with sorted blood CD4 and CD8 repertoires. Entries here come from immuneACCESS through TCRdb and include only in-frame sequences with V and J called. Some clones fail to appear in such tables; in the studies checked, an unresolved V gene covers under half of the shortfall, and the cause of the remainder is unknown. The D gene and trimming were derived from the DNA, and the V and J assignments and clone size from that table. The table for this sample lists roughly 200,000 clones; about 55% of them were counted only once. 10% to 13% of the sample is taken by the ten largest.

Sequences were derived from CD8+ T cells sorted from blood, sampled at week 24, from a patient treated with tofacitinib. This chain joins TRBV4-3 to TRBJ2-5; the best D guess is TRBD1, with 6 bases matching. The receptor was derived from a human donor with alopecia areata. The CDR3 loop reads CASSQTTGLQETQYF. The base sequence is TGCGCCAGCAGCCAAACTACAGGGTTACAAGAGACCCAGTACTTC.